This record covers a single T cell receptor (beta chain). Its antigen is unidentified. This CDR3 comprises 14 residues. The germline gives CDR1 SGDLS, CDR2 YYNGEE. The trim removed 6 bases at V and 5 bases at J, leaving 8 bases unmatched. This entry is derived from a study of shared clonotypes between healthy human individuals. About the study: CD4 naive cells filled three plates per donor, CD4 memory three, CD8 naive two and CD8 memory one. General observations from the study: The researchers took only blood, and tissue repertoires probably look different. Unshared clonotypes carried lower generation probabilities than those common to all four donors. Estimated clonotype richness was generally higher in naive than memory subsets.

Clones were read by immunoSEQ multiplex PCR, and TCRdb kept only the in-frame ones, dropping some. Here the sample spans over a million clones, 98% being singletons. This TCR came from a young man in good health. The sample taken for sequencing was naive CD4+ T cells sorted from blood. Indicated subset: CD45RA+ positively selected. This chain connects TRBV9 to TRBJ1-1; 9 bases match TRBD1. The CDR3 DNA sequence: TGTGCCAGCACCATTGGACAGGGGAGGACTGAAGCTTTCTTT. This gives the protein CASTIGQGRTEAFF.